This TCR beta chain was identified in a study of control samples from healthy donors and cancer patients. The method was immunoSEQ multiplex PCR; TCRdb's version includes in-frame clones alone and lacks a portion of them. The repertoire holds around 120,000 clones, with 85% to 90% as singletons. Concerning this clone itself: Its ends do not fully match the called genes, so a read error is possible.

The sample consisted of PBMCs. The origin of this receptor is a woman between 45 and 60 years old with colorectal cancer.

DNA for the CDR3: TGTGCCAGCAGCCAGGACAGGTATACTTCACCCCTCCACTTT. Translating it yields CASSQDRYTSPLHF. The chain links TRBV5-6 to TRBJ1-6; TRBD1 matches 7 bases. Germline V CDR1 and CDR2: SGHDT, YYEEEE. There are 14 residues in the CDR3.